The rows below give T cell receptor beta chains drawn from one sample of a study of shared clonotypes between healthy human individuals. Generated by immunoSEQ multiplex PCR, the TCRdb table keeps only in-frame clones and is missing some. There are about 340,000 clones in the sample; 73% occur only once, and about 10% lies in the top ten. The source material was memory CD4+ T cells sorted from blood. These receptors originate from a man aged 30 to 45 in good health. The conserved cysteine and the conserved F or W are not part of the CDR3 here. Fields, in order: V gene, J gene, CDR3 protein.

>TRBV2|TRBJ2-2
ASRSGRSTGELF
>TRBV5-1|TRBJ2-5
ASSMGLYDSSETQY
>TRBV4-2|TRBJ1-4
ASSQGEAEKLF
>TRBV2|TRBJ2-1
ASSGQGAGNEQF
>TRBV28|TRBJ2-7
ASSLGQAGGRAYEQY
>TRBV5-1|TRBJ2-5
ASSLGGQGETQY
>TRBV14|TRBJ1-1
ASSQDLGAFPGTEAF
>TRBV5-4|TRBJ2-7
ASTSRRSGTSDEQY
>TRBV27|TRBJ1-6
ASSTPGGYNSPLH
>TRBV7-9|TRBJ2-7
ASSLSLARVGSGSYEQY
>TRBV7-9|TRBJ1-1
ASSSRQTEAF